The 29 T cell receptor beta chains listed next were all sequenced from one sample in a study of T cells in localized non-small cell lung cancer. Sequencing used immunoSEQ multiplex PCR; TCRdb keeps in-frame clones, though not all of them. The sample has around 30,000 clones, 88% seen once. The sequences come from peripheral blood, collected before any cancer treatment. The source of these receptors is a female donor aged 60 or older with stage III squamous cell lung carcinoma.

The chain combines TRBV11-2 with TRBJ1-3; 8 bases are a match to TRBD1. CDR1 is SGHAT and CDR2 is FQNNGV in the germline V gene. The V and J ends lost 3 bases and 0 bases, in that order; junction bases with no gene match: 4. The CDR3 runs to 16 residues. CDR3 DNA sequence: TGTGCCAGCAGCTTCGGACAGGGATTCTCTGGAAACACCATATATTTT. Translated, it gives CASSFGQGFSGNTIYF.

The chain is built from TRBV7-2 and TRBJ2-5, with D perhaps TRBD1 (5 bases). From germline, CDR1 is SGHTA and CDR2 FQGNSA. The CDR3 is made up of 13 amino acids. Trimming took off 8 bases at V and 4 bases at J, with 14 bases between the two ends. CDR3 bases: TGTGCCAGCGGAAAACCAGGGATAGAGACCCAGTACTTC. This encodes CASGKPGIETQYF. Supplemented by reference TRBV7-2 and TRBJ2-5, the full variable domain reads GAGVSQSPSNKVTEKGKDVELRCDPISGHTALYWYRQSLGQGLEFLIYFQGNSAPDKSGLPSDRFSAERTGGSVSTLTIQRTQQEDSAVYLCASGKPGIETQYFGPGTRLLVL.

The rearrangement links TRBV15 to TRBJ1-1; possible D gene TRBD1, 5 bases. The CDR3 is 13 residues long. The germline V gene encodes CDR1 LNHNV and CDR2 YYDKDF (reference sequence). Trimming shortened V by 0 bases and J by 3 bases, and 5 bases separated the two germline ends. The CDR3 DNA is TGTGCCACCAGCAGAGAAGGGGACACTGAAGCTTTCTTT. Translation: CATSREGDTEAFF.

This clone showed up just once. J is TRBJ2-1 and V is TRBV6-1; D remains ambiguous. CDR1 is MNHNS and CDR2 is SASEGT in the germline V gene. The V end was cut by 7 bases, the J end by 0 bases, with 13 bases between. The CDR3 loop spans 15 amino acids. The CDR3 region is CASKIRKVSYNEQFF. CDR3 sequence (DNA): TGTGCCAGCAAGATCAGAAAAGTCTCCTACAATGAGCAGTTCTTC.

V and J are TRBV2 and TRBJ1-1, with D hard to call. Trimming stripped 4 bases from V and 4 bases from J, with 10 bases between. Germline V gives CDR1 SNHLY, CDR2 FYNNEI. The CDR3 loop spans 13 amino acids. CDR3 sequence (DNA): TGTGCCAGCAGTGGCGAGGGTTTCACTGAAGCTTTCTTT. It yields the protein CASSGEGFTEAFF.

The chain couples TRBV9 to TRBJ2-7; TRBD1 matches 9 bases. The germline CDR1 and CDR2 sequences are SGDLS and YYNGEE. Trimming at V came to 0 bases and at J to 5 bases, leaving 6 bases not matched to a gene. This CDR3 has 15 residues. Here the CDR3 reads CASSVVGGTGNEQYF. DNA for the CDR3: TGTGCCAGCAGCGTAGTGGGTGGGACAGGGAACGAGCAGTACTTC.

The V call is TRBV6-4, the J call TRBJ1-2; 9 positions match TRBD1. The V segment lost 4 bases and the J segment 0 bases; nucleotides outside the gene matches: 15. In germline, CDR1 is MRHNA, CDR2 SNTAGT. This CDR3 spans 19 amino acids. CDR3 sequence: CASSAGLNRGRKANYGYTF. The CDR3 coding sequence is TGTGCCAGCAGTGCGGGATTGAACAGGGGGCGCAAGGCTAACTATGGCTACACCTTC.

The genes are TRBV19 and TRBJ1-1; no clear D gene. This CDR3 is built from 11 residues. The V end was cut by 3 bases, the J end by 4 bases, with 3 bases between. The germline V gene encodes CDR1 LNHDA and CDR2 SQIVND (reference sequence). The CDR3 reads CASSIPTEAFF. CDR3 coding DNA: TGTGCCAGTAGTATTCCCACTGAAGCTTTCTTT.

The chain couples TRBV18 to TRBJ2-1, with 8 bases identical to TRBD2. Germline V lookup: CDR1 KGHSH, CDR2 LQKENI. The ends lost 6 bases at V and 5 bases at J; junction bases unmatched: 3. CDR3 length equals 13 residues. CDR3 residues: CASSLLADNEQFF. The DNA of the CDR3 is TGTGCCAGCTCCCTACTAGCGGACAATGAGCAGTTCTTC.

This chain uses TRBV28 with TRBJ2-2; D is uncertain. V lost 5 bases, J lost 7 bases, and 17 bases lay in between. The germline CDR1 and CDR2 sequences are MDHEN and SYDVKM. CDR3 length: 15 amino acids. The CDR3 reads CASSQPRSYGGELFF. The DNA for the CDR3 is TGTGCCAGCAGTCAACCTCGGAGTTATGGCGGGGAGCTGTTTTTT.

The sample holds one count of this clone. This CDR3 reads CASSFQTYEQYF. The CDR3 DNA sequence: TGTGCCAGCAGTTTTCAAACCTACGAGCAGTACTTC. The chain links TRBV28 to TRBJ2-7; D not certain. CDR3 length: 12 amino acids. Germline loops: CDR1 MDHEN, CDR2 SYDVKM. Trimming removed 3 bases at V and 2 bases at J, with 5 bases between.

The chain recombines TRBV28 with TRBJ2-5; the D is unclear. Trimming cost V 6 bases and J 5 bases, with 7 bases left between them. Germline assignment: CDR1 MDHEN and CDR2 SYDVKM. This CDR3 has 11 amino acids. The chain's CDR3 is CASRGLETQYF. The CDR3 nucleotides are TGTGCCAGCAGGGGCCTGGAGACCCAGTACTTC.

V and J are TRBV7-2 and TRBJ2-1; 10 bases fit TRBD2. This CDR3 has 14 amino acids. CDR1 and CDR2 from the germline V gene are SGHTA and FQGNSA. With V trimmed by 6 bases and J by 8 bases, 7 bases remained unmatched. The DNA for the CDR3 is TGTGCCAGCAGAATTAGCGGGGGGTACGATGAGCAGTTCTTC. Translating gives CASRISGGYDEQFF.

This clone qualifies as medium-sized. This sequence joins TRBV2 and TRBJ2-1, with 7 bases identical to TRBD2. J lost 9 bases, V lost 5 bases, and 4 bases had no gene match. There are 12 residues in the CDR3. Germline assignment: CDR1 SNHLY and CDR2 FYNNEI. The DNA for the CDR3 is TGTGCCAGCAGTTCTCCGGGAGGTGAGCAGTTCTTC. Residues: CASSSPGGEQFF.

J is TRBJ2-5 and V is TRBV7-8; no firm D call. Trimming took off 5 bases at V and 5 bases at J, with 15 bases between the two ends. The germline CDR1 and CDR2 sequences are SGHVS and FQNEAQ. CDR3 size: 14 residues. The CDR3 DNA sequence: TGTGCCAGCAGCCCCGGGCCGATGATGGAGACCCAGTACTTC. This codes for CASSPGPMMETQYF.

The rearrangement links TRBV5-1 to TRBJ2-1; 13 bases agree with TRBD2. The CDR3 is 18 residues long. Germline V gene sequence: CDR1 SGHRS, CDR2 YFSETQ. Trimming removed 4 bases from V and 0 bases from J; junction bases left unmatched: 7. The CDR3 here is CASSLGLAGLSSYNEQFF. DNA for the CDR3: TGCGCCAGCAGCCTGGGACTAGCGGGGCTCAGCTCCTACAATGAGCAGTTCTTC.

DNA of the CDR3: TGTGCCAGCAGCTTATCGGGGAATCCCACCGGGGAGCTGTTTTTT. It yields the protein CASSLSGNPTGELFF. The chain combines TRBV7-2 with TRBJ2-2, with a weak D call TRBD2 (5 bases). The CDR3 covers 15 residues. CDR1 and CDR2 from the germline V gene are SGHTA and FQGNSA. Trimming left V 2 bases short and J 4 bases short, with 11 bases between.

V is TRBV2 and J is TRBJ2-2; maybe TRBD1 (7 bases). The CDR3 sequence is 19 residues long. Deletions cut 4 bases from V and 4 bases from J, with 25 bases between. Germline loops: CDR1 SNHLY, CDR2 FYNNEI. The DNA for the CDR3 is TGTGCCAGCAGTGTTGACAGGGCGGGGTTGGGGATTTCCACCGGGGAGCTGTTTTTT. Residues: CASSVDRAGLGISTGELFF.

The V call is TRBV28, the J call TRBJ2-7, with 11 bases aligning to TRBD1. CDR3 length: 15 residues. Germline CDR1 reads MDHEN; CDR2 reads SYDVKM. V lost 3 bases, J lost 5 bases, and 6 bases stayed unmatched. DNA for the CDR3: TGTGCCAGCAGTTTCGTCCGGACAGGGGGCGACGAGCAGTACTTC. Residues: CASSFVRTGGDEQYF.

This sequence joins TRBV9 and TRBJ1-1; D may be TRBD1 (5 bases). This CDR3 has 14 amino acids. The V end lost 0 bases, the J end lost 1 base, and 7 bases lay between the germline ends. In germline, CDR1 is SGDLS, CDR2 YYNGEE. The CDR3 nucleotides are TGTGCCAGCAGCGTAGCCGGGGGGAACACTGAAGCTTTCTTT. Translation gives CASSVAGGNTEAFF. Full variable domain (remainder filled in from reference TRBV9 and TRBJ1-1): DSGVTQTPKHLITATGQRVTLRCSPRSGDLSVYWYQQSLDQGLQFLIQYYNGEERAKGNILERFSAQQFPDLHSELNLSSLELGDSALYFCASSVAGGNTEAFFGQGTRLTVV.

In DNA form, the CDR3 reads TGTGCCAGCAGCTTCGGGGACAGCTACGAGCAGTACTTC. This encodes CASSFGDSYEQYF. The chain has TRBV7-8 and TRBJ2-7; 7 nucleotides align to TRBD1. Per the germline V gene, CDR1 is SGHVS and CDR2 is FQNEAQ. After removal of 3 bases from V and 3 bases from J, the junction contained 2 bases not matched to a gene. There are 13 residues in the CDR3.

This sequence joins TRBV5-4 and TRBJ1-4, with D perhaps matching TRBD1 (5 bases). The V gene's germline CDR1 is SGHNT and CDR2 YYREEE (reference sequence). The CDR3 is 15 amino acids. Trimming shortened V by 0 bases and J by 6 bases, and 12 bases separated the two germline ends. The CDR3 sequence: CASSLVGGGDEKLFF. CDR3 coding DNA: TGTGCCAGCAGCTTGGTTGGGGGTGGAGATGAAAAACTGTTTTTT.

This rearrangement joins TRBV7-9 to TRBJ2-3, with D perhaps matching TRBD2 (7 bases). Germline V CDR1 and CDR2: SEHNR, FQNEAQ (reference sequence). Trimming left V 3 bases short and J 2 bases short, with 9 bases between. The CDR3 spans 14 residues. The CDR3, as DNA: TGTGCCAGCAGCTTGGGGGGGGCCACAGATACGCAGTATTTT. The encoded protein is CASSLGGATDTQYF.

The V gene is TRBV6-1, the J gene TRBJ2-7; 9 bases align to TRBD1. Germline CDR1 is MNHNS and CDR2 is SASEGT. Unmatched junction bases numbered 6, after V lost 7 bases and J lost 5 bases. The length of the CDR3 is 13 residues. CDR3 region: CASTGTGIHEQYF. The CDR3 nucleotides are TGTGCCAGCACCGGGACAGGGATACACGAGCAGTACTTC.

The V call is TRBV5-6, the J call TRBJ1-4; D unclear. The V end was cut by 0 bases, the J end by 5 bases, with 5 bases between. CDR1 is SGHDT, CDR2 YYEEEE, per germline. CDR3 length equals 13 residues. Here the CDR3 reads CASSLALNEKLFF. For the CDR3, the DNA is TGTGCCAGCAGCTTGGCCCTAAATGAAAAACTGTTTTTT.

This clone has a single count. CDR3 protein: CASSLRTGNNEQYF. The CDR3 DNA follows: TGCGCCAGCAGCCTTCGGACAGGAAACAACGAGCAGTACTTC. The genes are TRBV4-1 and TRBJ2-7, with 7 bases aligning to TRBD1. CDR3 length equals 14 residues. J lost 5 bases, V lost 4 bases, and 8 bases had no gene match. Germline V CDR1 and CDR2: MGHRA, YSYEKL.

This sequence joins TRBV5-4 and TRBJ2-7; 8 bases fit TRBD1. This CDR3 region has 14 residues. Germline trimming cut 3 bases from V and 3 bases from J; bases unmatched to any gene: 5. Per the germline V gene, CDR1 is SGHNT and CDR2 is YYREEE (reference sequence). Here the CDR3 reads CASSSDRDLYEQYF. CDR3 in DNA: TGTGCCAGCAGCTCGGACAGGGACCTCTACGAGCAGTACTTC.

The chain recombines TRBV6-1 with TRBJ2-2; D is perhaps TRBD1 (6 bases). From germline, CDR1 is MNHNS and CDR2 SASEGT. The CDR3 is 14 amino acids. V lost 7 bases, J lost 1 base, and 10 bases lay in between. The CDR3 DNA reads TGTGCCAGCATTTGGACAGAGAACACCGGGGAGCTGTTTTTT. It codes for CASIWTENTGELFF.

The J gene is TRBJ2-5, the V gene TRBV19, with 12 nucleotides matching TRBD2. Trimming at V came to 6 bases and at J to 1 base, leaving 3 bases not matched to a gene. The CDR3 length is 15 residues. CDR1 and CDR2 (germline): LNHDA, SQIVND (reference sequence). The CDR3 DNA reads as TGTGCCAGTAGGTGGACTAGCGGGGCCCAAGAGACCCAGTACTTC. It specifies CASRWTSGAQETQYF.